This T cell receptor beta chain was recovered during a study of T cells after posttransplantation cyclophosphamide. Per germline, CDR1 MNHEY and CDR2 SVGAGI. Trimming left V 3 bases short and J 5 bases short, with 16 bases between. The CDR3 covers 15 residues. Profiled with immunoSEQ multiplex PCR; TCRdb holds only in-frame clones, not every one. The sample records almost 5,500 clones, 94% being singletons. This TCR came from a woman aged 55-69 years in good health, CMV-negative, and a related stem cell transplant donor. The chain couples TRBV6-5 to TRBJ2-5; D is perhaps TRBD1 (5 bases). Source material: CD4+ T cells sorted from bone marrow. DNA for the CDR3: TGTGCCAGCAGTTATTCAGGGCCTAGTGGGGAGACCCAGTACTTC. Protein: CASSYSGPSGETQYF.